These 25 T cell receptor beta chains share one sample of origin, sequenced in a study of T cells in localized non-small cell lung cancer. Assay used: immunoSEQ multiplex PCR; TCRdb lists only in-frame clones, some missing. The sample carries around 41,000 clones, 88% recorded once. Sequenced here: peripheral blood, sampled before any cancer treatment. Receptor source: a female donor of 60 years or more with stage I squamous cell lung carcinoma.

V is TRBV10-1 and J is TRBJ2-5, with 10 bases aligning to TRBD1. Per the germline V gene, CDR1 is WNHNN and CDR2 is SYGVQD (reference sequence). V was pared by 3 bases and J by 6 bases, with 13 bases of the junction left unmatched. The CDR3 runs 17 residues. Written as DNA, the CDR3 is TGCGCCAGCAGTGACCTCGTCCCGGGACAGGGGAGAAAGACCCAGTACTTC. It is translated as CASSDLVPGQGRKTQYF.

The CDR3 nucleotides are TGTGCCAGCAGCCCCCGGGACGGCTATTATGGCTACACCTTC. This codes for CASSPRDGYYGYTF. V is TRBV7-9 and J is TRBJ1-2; the D gene is possibly TRBD1 (5 bases). CDR3 length: 14 residues. Looked up from germline, CDR1 is SEHNR and CDR2 is FQNEAQ (reference sequence). V lost 5 bases and J lost 5, with 15 bases in between. The whole variable domain, remainder taken from reference TRBV7-9 and TRBJ1-2, is DTGVSQNPRHKITKRGQNVTFRCDPISEHNRLYWYRQTLGQGPEFLTYFQNEAQLEKSRLLSDRFSAERPKGSFSTLEIQRTEQGDSAMYLCASSPRDGYYGYTFGSGTRLTVV.

V gene TRBV19 combines with J gene TRBJ2-3; D unclear. Germline CDR1 and CDR2: LNHDA and SQIVND (reference sequence). Deletions cut 1 base from V and 5 bases from J, with 13 bases between. The CDR3 runs to 15 residues. DNA for the CDR3: TGTGCCAGTAGTATAGTAGGATCGGGTTTAGATACGCAGTATTTT. This encodes CASSIVGSGLDTQYF.

Details on this clone: This sample also contains other DNA sequences that code for the same CDR3. This sequence joins TRBV7-2 and TRBJ1-5, with D perhaps matching TRBD1 (5 bases). The ends were cut back, 0 bases at V and 7 bases at J, with 7 bases in the middle. The length of the CDR3 is 13 residues. Germline V gene sequence: CDR1 SGHTA, CDR2 FQGNSA. The CDR3, as DNA: TGTGCCAGCAGCTTAGCGAGACAGCAGCCCCAGCATTTT. It encodes CASSLARQQPQHF.

The rearrangement uses TRBV2 and TRBJ2-5; no reliable D call. V lost 8 bases to trimming and J lost 2 bases, with 18 bases between them. Per the germline V gene, CDR1 is SNHLY and CDR2 is FYNNEI. CDR3 length: 15 residues. The CDR3 reads CASLARRNLQETQYF. In DNA form, the CDR3 reads TGTGCCAGCCTGGCACGTCGAAACTTACAAGAGACCCAGTACTTC.

This clone was detected only once. The chain is built from TRBV5-4 and TRBJ2-2; no reliable D call. Looked up from germline, CDR1 is SGHNT and CDR2 is YYREEE (reference sequence). V was clipped by 0 bases and J by 5 bases, with 5 bases between them. CDR3 length equals 13 residues. CDR3 protein: CASSLGWTGELFF. The CDR3 DNA reads as TGTGCCAGCAGCTTGGGGTGGACCGGGGAGCTGTTTTTT.

The chain uses TRBV7-2 and TRBJ2-7, with TRBD2 identical over 9 bases. V lost 4 bases and J lost 0; bases outside the gene matches: 4. This CDR3 has 15 amino acids. The germline V gene encodes CDR1 SGHTA and CDR2 FQGNSA. CDR3 protein: CASSSSGVSSYEQYF. In DNA, the CDR3 is TGTGCCAGCAGCTCTAGCGGGGTGAGCTCCTACGAGCAGTACTTC.

The chain combines TRBV18 with TRBJ2-7; TRBD1 aligns across 8 bases. The CDR3 runs 15 residues. The trim removed 2 bases at V and 6 bases at J, leaving 9 bases unmatched. Per germline, CDR1 KGHSH and CDR2 LQKENI. The CDR3 is CASSPDRGAGGEQYF. CDR3 bases: TGTGCCAGCTCACCAGACAGGGGAGCCGGCGGCGAGCAGTACTTC.

The chain links TRBV28 to TRBJ1-5; maybe TRBD1 (6 bases). The germline V gene has CDR1 MDHEN and CDR2 SYDVKM. V was shortened by 3 bases and J by 2 bases, with 11 bases between the two germline ends. The CDR3 is made up of 15 amino acids. The CDR3 spells CASSLGGPRNQPQHF. CDR3 nucleotide sequence: TGTGCCAGCAGTTTGGGGGGGCCCCGCAATCAGCCCCAGCATTTT.

The rearrangement joins TRBV7-3 to TRBJ2-7; 8 nucleotides agree with TRBD2. The V segment lost 4 bases and the J segment 5 bases; nucleotides outside the gene matches: 4. The CDR3 length is 13 residues. Germline V gene data show CDR1 as SGHTA and CDR2 as FQGTGA. CDR3 loop: CASSSGRANEQYF. CDR3 in DNA: TGTGCCAGCAGCTCCGGGAGGGCAAACGAGCAGTACTTC. Combining the CDR3 with reference TRBV7-3 and TRBJ2-7 gives the whole variable domain GAGVSQTPSNKVTEKGKYVELRCDPISGHTALYWYRQSLGQGPEFLIYFQGTGAADDSGLPNDRFFAVRPEGSVSTLKIQRTERGDSAVYLCASSSGRANEQYFGPGTRLTVT.

The chain has TRBV6-6 and TRBJ1-3, with 8 bases identical to TRBD1. The V gene end was trimmed by 4 bases and the J gene end by 4 bases; junction bases not matched to a gene: 6. The CDR3 loop spans 15 amino acids. Germline values: CDR1 MNHNY, CDR2 SVGAGI (reference sequence). CDR3 sequence (DNA): TGTGCCAGCAGTTTACGACAGGGGTCGGGAAACACCATATATTTT. Translating gives CASSLRQGSGNTIYF.

The V call is TRBV9, the J call TRBJ2-2, with TRBD2 matching 10 bases. CDR1 is SGDLS and CDR2 is YYNGEE in the germline V gene. V gave up 2 bases and J gave up 4 bases; unmatched junction bases: 5. The CDR3 has 16 residues. For the CDR3, the DNA is TGTGCCAGCAGCGTGGGACTAGCGTCCCCCACCGGGGAGCTGTTTTTT. It translates to CASSVGLASPTGELFF.

The J gene is TRBJ1-5, the V gene TRBV19; TRBD1 agrees at 7 bases. CDR3 length: 16 residues. Trimming took 6 bases from V and 5 from J; bases not matched to a gene: 13. Germline CDR1 LNHDA, CDR2 SQIVND (reference sequence). CDR3 sequence: CASRRRTGGPDQPQHF. Here the CDR3 DNA reads TGTGCCAGTAGGAGGAGGACAGGAGGACCCGATCAGCCCCAGCATTTT.

The chain couples TRBV7-2 to TRBJ1-5; D is unresolved. Trimming took 5 bases from V and 2 from J, leaving 13 bases between them. Germline V CDR1 and CDR2: SGHTA, FQGNSA. The CDR3 extends over 15 amino acids. The CDR3 sequence is CASSLERVGNQPQHF. The CDR3 nucleotides are TGTGCCAGCAGCCTAGAGAGGGTTGGCAATCAGCCCCAGCATTTT.

The V gene is TRBV30, the J gene TRBJ2-6; D gene ambiguous. The CDR3 is made up of 13 amino acids. Trimming stripped 3 bases from V and 4 bases from J, with 7 bases between. Germline V lookup: CDR1 GTSNPN, CDR2 SVGIG (reference sequence). The CDR3: CAWRLRGANVLTF. The CDR3 DNA reads as TGTGCCTGGAGGCTTAGGGGGGCCAACGTCCTGACTTTC.

V and J are TRBV10-1 and TRBJ2-7; 13 nucleotides match TRBD2. The V gene end was trimmed by 0 bases and the J gene end by 2 bases; junction bases not matched to a gene: 7. Germline values: CDR1 WNHNN, CDR2 SYGVQD (reference sequence). The CDR3 is 18 residues long. The CDR3 region is CASSESGLAGRNAYEQYF. The CDR3 bases are TGCGCCAGCAGTGAGTCGGGACTAGCGGGACGAAATGCCTACGAGCAGTACTTC.

This chain links TRBV2 with TRBJ1-2, with unresolved D. The CDR3 loop spans 14 amino acids. Trimming cost V 7 bases and J 7 bases, with 19 bases left between them. Per germline, CDR1 SNHLY and CDR2 FYNNEI. The CDR3 is CASKGEKELSGYTF. CDR3 bases: TGTGCCAGCAAGGGAGAAAAAGAACTATCTGGCTACACCTTC.

The chain links TRBV9 to TRBJ2-7, with D unresolved. Trimming cost V 0 bases and J 3 bases, with 10 bases left between them. The CDR3 runs to 14 residues. Germline lookup yields CDR1 SGDLS and CDR2 YYNGEE. The CDR3 DNA is TGTGCCAGCAGCGTAGAAGGTGAGGTCTACGAGCAGTACTTC. Protein product: CASSVEGEVYEQYF.

V is TRBV7-2 and J is TRBJ2-2, with 8 bases aligning to TRBD2. CDR1 and CDR2 from the germline V gene are SGHTA and FQGNSA. V shed 5 bases, J shed 1 base, and the junction held 6 bases outside the gene matches. The CDR3 spans 16 residues. The CDR3, as DNA: TGTGCCAGCAGCCAGACGCTAGCGGGGAACACCGGGGAGCTGTTTTTT. The encoded protein is CASSQTLAGNTGELFF.

The V and J genes are TRBV2 and TRBJ2-4; unclear D gene. The CDR3 loop spans 14 amino acids. Germline-derived CDR1 and CDR2 are SNHLY and FYNNEI. V was pared by 2 bases and J by 3 bases, with 8 bases between. Here the CDR3 reads CASSERLVKNIQYF. CDR3 bases: TGTGCCAGCAGTGAAAGGTTGGTCAAAAACATTCAGTACTTC.

This chain joins TRBV18 and TRBJ1-2, with a weak D call TRBD1 (6 bases). V was clipped by 5 bases and J by 8 bases, with 24 bases between them. The CDR3 totals 16 residues. Per the germline V gene, CDR1 is KGHSH and CDR2 is LQKENI. CDR3 sequence (DNA): TGTGCCAGCTCATCAGGACAGACGACTACCCTTGAAGGCTACACCTTC. This encodes CASSSGQTTTLEGYTF.

CDR3 in amino acids: CASSSRNQPQHF. The CDR3 region has the DNA TGCGCCAGCAGCTCCCGCAATCAGCCCCAGCATTTT. The chain couples TRBV4-1 to TRBJ1-5, with D unresolved. CDR3 length: 12 residues. The V end was cut by 5 bases, the J end by 2 bases, with 4 bases between. Germline values: CDR1 MGHRA, CDR2 YSYEKL.

The chain combines TRBV29-1 with TRBJ1-4; 9 bases map to TRBD1. V shed 4 bases, J shed 4 bases, and the junction held 7 bases outside the gene matches. Germline V gene lookup returns CDR1 SQVTM and CDR2 ANQGSEA. The CDR3 extends over 15 amino acids. CDR3 amino acids: CSVAVGTGINEKLFF. The CDR3 bases are TGCAGCGTTGCCGTTGGGACAGGGATTAATGAAAAACTGTTTTTT.

The gene calls are TRBV6-5 and TRBJ2-5; D may match TRBD1 or TRBD2 (5 bases each). V gave up 6 bases and J gave up 3 bases, with 11 bases separating them. This CDR3 is built from 13 residues. The V gene's germline CDR1 is MNHEY and CDR2 SVGAGI. This chain's CDR3 is CASREGREETQYF. The DNA of the CDR3 is TGTGCCAGCAGAGAGGGCAGGGAAGAGACCCAGTACTTC.

The chain links TRBV7-2 to TRBJ2-3; 7 bases map to TRBD1. Trimming took 0 bases from V and 4 from J; bases not matched to a gene: 4. The CDR3 sequence is 15 residues long. CDR1 is SGHTA and CDR2 is FQGNSA in the germline V gene. The CDR3 DNA sequence: TGTGCCAGCAGCTTAGCGCCCCAGGGGGCAGATACGCAGTATTTT. Translating it yields CASSLAPQGADTQYF.